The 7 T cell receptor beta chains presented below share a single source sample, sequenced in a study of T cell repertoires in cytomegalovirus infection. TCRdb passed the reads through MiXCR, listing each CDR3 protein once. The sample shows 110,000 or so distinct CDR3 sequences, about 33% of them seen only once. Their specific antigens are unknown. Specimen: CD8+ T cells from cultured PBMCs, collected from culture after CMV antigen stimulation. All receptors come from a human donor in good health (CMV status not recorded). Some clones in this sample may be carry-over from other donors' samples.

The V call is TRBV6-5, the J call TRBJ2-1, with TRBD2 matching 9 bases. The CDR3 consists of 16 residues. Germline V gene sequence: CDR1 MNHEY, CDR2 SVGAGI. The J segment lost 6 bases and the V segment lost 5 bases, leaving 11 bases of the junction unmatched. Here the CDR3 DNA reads TGTGCCAGCAGTACAAAAATAGCGGGGGAGGGCAATGAGCAGTTCTTC. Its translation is CASSTKIAGEGNEQFF.

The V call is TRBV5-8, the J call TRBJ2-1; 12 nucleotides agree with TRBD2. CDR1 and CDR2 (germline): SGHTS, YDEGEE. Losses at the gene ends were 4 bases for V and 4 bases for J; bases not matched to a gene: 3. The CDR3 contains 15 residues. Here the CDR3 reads CASSTTSGGYNEQFF. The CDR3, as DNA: TGTGCCAGCAGCACGACTAGCGGGGGATACAATGAGCAGTTCTTC.

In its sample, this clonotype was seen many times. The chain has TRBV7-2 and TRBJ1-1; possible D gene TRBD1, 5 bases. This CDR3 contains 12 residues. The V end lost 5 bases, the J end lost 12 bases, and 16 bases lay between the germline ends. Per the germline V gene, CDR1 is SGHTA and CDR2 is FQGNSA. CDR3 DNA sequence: TGTGCCAGCAGCCAATATTTAGGGGATCCTTTCTTT. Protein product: CASSQYLGDPFF.

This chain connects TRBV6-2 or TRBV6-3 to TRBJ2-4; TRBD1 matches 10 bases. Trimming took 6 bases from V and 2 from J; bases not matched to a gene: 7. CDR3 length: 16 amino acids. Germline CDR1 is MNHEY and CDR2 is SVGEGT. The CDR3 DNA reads TGTGCCAGCAGCCCACCGGGACAGGGGACCAAAAACATTCAGTACTTC. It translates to CASSPPGQGTKNIQYF.

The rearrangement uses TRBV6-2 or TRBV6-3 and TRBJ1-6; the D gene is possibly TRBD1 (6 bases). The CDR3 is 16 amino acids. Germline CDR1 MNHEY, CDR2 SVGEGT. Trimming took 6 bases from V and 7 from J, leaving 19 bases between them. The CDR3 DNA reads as TGTGCCAGCAGCCCATCACCGGGACAAGACAATTCACCCCTCCACTTT. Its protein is CASSPSPGQDNSPLHF.

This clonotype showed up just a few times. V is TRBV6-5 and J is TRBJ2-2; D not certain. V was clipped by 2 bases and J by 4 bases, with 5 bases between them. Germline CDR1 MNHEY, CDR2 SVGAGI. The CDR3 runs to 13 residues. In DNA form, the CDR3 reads TGTGCCAGCAGTTACCGGAGCACCGGGGAGCTGTTTTTT. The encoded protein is CASSYRSTGELFF.

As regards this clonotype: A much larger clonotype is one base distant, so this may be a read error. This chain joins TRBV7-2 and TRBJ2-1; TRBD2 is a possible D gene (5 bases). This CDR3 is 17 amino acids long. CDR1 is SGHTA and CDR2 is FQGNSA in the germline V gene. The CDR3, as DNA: TGTGTCAGCAGCTTAGGTTTTCTTATTCGGGACTACAATGAGCAGTTCTTC. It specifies CVSSLGFLIRDYNEQFF. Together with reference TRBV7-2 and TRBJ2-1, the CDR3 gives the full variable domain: GAGVSQSPSNKVTEKGKDVELRCDPISGHTALYWYRQSLGQGLEFLIYFQGNSAPDKSGLPSDRFSAERTGGSVSTLTIQRTQQEDSAVYLCVSSLGFLIRDYNEQFFGPGTRLTVL.